The subject of this entry is one TCR beta chain. Per germline, CDR1 SGHNT and CDR2 YYREEE (reference sequence). The CDR3 totals 16 residues. Germline trimming cut 4 bases from V and 9 bases from J; bases unmatched to any gene: 12. Between 1 and 8 samples, pretreatment and on-treatment, were given by each patient. The method was immunoSEQ multiplex PCR; TCRdb's version includes in-frame clones alone and lacks a portion of them. The table records 30,000 to 45,000 clones, around 88% of them present only once. The data derive from a study of PD-L1 blockade in urothelial cancer. Sequenced material: PBMCs, taken around atezolizumab (anti-PD-L1) treatment. This sequence originates from a man aged 55 to 70 with urothelial cancer. V is TRBV5-4 and J is TRBJ2-5; 13 bases line up with TRBD2. Here the CDR3 DNA reads TGTGCCAGCAGCCCCACTAGCGGGAGGGCCCTAGGGGCCCAGTACTTC. It codes for CASSPTSGRALGAQYF.